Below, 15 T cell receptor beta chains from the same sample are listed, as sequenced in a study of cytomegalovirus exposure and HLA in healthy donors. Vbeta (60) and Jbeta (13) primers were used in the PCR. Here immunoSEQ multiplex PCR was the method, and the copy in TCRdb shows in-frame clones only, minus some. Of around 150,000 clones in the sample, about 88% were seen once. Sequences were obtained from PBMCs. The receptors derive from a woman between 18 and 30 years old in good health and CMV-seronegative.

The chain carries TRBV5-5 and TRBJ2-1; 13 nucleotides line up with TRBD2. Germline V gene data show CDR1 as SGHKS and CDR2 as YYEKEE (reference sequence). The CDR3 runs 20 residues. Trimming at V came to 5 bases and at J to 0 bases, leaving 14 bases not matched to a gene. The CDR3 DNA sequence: TGTGCCAGCAGTCATGAGACGGGACTAGCGGGGTCGAGCTCCTACAATGAGCAGTTCTTC. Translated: CASSHETGLAGSSSYNEQFF.

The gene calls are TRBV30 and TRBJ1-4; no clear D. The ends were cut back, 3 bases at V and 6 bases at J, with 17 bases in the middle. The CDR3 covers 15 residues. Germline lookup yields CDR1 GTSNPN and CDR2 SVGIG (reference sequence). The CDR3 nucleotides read TGTGCCTGGAGCCGCGGTAACACAAGGCATGAAAAACTGTTTTTT. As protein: CAWSRGNTRHEKLFF.

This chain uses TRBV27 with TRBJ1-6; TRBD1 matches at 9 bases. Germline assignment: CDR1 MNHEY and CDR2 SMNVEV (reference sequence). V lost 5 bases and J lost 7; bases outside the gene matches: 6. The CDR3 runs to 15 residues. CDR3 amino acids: CASSPAGQGNSPLHF. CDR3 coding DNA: TGTGCCAGCAGTCCCGCAGGACAGGGGAATTCACCCCTCCACTTT.

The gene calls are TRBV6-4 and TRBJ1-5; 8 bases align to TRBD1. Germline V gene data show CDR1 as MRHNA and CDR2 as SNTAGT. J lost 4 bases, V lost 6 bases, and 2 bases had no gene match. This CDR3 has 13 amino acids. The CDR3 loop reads CASSTGGNQPQHF. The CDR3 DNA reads TGTGCCAGCAGCACAGGGGGAAATCAGCCCCAGCATTTT.

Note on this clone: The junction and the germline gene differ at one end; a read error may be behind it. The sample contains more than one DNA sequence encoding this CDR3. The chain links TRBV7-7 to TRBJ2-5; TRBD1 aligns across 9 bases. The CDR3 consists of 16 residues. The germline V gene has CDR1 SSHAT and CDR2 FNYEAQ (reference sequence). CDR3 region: CASSLAPQGAGETQYF. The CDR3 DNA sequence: TGTGCTAGCAGCTTAGCCCCACAGGGGGCAGGAGAGACCCAGTACTTC.

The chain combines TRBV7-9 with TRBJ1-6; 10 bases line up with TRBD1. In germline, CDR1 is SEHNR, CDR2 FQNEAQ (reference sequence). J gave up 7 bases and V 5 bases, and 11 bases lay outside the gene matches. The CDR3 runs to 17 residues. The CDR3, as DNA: TGTGCCAGCAGCCGAGGGGGGGACAGGGGTGTAAATTCACCCCTCCACTTT. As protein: CASSRGGDRGVNSPLHF.

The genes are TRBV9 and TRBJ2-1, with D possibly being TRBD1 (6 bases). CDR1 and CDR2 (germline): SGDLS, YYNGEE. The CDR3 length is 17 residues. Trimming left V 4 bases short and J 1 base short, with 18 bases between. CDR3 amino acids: CASSQGGGAFSYNEQFF. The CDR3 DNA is TGTGCCAGCAGCCAAGGGGGTGGGGCTTTTTCCTACAATGAGCAGTTCTTC.

CDR3 bases: TGTGCCAGCAGCTTAGACAGCTGGAACACTGAAGCTTTCTTT. Protein: CASSLDSWNTEAFF. The chain is built from TRBV7-9 and TRBJ1-1, with no clear D. Trimming took 1 base from V and 1 from J, leaving 7 bases between them. The CDR3 runs to 14 residues. The V gene's germline CDR1 is SEHNR and CDR2 FQNEAQ (reference sequence).

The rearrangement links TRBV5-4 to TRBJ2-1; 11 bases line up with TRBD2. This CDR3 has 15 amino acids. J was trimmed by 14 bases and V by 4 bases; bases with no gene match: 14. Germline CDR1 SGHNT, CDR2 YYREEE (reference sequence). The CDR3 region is CASSPPGHSGRVEFF. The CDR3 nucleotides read TGTGCCAGCAGCCCCCCTGGGCATAGCGGGAGGGTAGAGTTCTTC.

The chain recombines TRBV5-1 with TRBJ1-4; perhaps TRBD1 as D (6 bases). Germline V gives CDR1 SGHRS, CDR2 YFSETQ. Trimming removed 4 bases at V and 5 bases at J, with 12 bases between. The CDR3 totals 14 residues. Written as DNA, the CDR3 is TGCGCCAGCAGCCTGGGGGGGCGGAATGAAAAACTGTTTTTT. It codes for CASSLGGRNEKLFF.

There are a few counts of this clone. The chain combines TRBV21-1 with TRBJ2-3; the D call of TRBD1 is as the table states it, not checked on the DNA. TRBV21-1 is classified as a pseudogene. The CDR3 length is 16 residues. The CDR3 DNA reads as TGTGCCAGCAGCCGACGACAGGGGAGAAGCACAGATACGCAGTATTTT. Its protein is CASSRRQGRSTDTQYF.

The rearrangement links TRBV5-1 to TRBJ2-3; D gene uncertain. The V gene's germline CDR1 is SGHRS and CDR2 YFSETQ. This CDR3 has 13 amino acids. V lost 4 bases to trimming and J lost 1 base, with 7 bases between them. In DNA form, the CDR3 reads TGCGCCAGCAGCCAGGCAGGCACAGATACGCAGTATTTT. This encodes CASSQAGTDTQYF. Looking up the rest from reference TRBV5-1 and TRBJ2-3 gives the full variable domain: KAGVTQTPRYLIKTRGQQVTLSCSPISGHRSVSWYQQTPGQGLQFLFEYFSETQRNKGNFPGRFSGRQFSNSRSEMNVSTLELGDSALYLCASSQAGTDTQYFGPGTRLTVL.

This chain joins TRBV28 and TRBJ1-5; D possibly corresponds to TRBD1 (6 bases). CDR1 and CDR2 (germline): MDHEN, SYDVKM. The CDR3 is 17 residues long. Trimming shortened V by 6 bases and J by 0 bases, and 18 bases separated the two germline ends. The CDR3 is CASRIRTAALSNQPQHF. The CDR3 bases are TGTGCCAGCAGGATAAGGACAGCCGCCCTTAGCAATCAGCCCCAGCATTTT.

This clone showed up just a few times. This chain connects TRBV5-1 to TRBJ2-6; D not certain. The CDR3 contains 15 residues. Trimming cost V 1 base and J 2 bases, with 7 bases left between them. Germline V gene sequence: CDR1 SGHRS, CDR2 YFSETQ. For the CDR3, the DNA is TGCGCCAGCAGCTTGCATTCAGCTGGGGCCAACGTCCTGACTTTC. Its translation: CASSLHSAGANVLTF. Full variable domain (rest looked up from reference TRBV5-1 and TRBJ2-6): KAGVTQTPRYLIKTRGQQVTLSCSPISGHRSVSWYQQTPGQGLQFLFEYFSETQRNKGNFPGRFSGRQFSNSRSEMNVSTLELGDSALYLCASSLHSAGANVLTFGAGSRLTVL.

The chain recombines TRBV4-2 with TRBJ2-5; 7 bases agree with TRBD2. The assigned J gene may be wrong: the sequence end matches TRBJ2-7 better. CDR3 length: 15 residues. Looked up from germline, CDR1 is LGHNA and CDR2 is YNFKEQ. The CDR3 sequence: CASSQDLGRRDEQYF. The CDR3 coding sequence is TGTGCCAGCAGCCAAGATCTCGGGAGGAGGGACGAGCAGTACTTC.